The rows below give T cell receptor beta chains drawn from one sample of a study of blood T cell repertoires in COVID-19. The assay was immunoSEQ multiplex PCR, and TCRdb's table has in-frame clones only and misses some. Of around 300,000 clones in the sample, almost 90% are singletons; the top ten hold around 1.7%. Material for sequencing was PBMCs or T cells enriched from blood (not recorded which). The receptors were sampled from a woman younger than 30 with acute COVID-19. Each CDR3 is given with its conserved first and last residue. The D gene is left open where the match is weak. Clone size is not always given. Where it is, it says once, few, many or a class for expanded clones.

abundance: NA; d_gene: TRBD2; j_gene: TRBJ2-4; len: 15; v_gene: TRBV27; CDR3nt: TGTGCCAGCAGTTCTCTAGCGGGAGTTAAAAACATTCAGTACTTC; CDR3aa: CASSSLAGVKNIQYF
abundance: NA; d_gene: TRBD2; j_gene: TRBJ2-1; len: 15; v_gene: TRBV3-1/TRBV3-2; CDR3nt: TGTGCCAGCAGCCTAACTAGCGGAAGGTACAATGAGCAGTTCTTC; CDR3aa: CASSLTSGRYNEQFF
abundance: NA; d_gene: TRBD2; j_gene: TRBJ2-3; len: 15; v_gene: TRBV6-2/TRBV6-3; CDR3nt: TGTGCCAGCAGTTCGGGGACTAGGGACACAGATACGCAGTATTTT; CDR3aa: CASSSGTRDTDTQYF
abundance: NA; d_gene: TRBD2; j_gene: TRBJ2-7; len: 14; v_gene: TRBV7-2; CDR3nt: TGTGCCAGCAGCCCCGGGACTAGCGATTTTGAGCAGTACTTC; CDR3aa: CASSPGTSDFEQYF
abundance: NA; d_gene: TRBD2; j_gene: TRBJ2-1; len: 15; v_gene: TRBV19; CDR3nt: TGTGCCAGTAGTACACTAGCGGGAGTCTACAATGAGCAGTTCTTC; CDR3aa: CASSTLAGVYNEQFF
abundance: NA; d_gene: TRBD2; j_gene: TRBJ2-1; len: 18; v_gene: TRBV4-1; CDR3nt: TGCGCCAGCAGCCAAGATCCTGGGGGACTAGCGGGTTACAATGAGCAGTTCTTC; CDR3aa: CASSQDPGGLAGYNEQFF
abundance: NA; d_gene: TRBD2; j_gene: TRBJ2-1; len: 16; v_gene: TRBV4-1; CDR3nt: TGCGCCAGCAGCCAAGTACCGGGGGGCTCCTACAATGAGCAGTTCTTC; CDR3aa: CASSQVPGGSYNEQFF
abundance: NA; d_gene: NA; j_gene: TRBJ1-4; len: 15; v_gene: TRBV27; CDR3nt: TGTGCCAGCAGTCCCCGGGGCCGAGGAGGGGAAAAACTGTTTTTT; CDR3aa: CASSPRGRGGEKLFF
abundance: once; d_gene: NA; j_gene: TRBJ1-1; len: 17; v_gene: TRBV18; CDR3nt: TGTGCCAGCTCACCACGTGGGCAGGGTATTTGGAACACTGAAGCTTTCTTT; CDR3aa: CASSPRGQGIWNTEAFF
abundance: NA; d_gene: TRBD1; j_gene: TRBJ2-7; len: 14; v_gene: TRBV19; CDR3nt: TGTGCCAGTAGTATGGACAGGGTTTCGTACGAGCAGTACTTC; CDR3aa: CASSMDRVSYEQYF